One sample yielded the 19 T cell receptor beta chains listed below, sequenced in a study of T-cell memory formation after mild COVID-19. TCRdb re-analysed the 5' RACE reads in MiXCR, keeping a single row per CDR3 protein. The profile covers 350,000 to 500,000 distinct CDR3 sequences, with 20% to 25% appearing a single time and less than 15% taken by the ten largest. Sequencing used PBMCs or a T cell subset sorted from them (not recorded which). These TCRs come from an adult woman who had mild COVID-19 (a few samples of this study predate the infection). Cell type and time point are not known.

V usage is TRBV5-1 and J usage is TRBJ2-7; D perhaps matches TRBD1 (6 bases). Trimming stripped 1 base from V and 1 base from J, with 9 bases between. CDR1 and CDR2 from the germline V gene are SGHRS and YFSETQ. The CDR3 spans 14 residues. As DNA, the CDR3 is TGCGCCAGCAGCTTGACAGGGTTTTCCTACGAGCAGTACTTC. Protein: CASSLTGFSYEQYF.

The chain couples TRBV20-1 to TRBJ2-1, with a possible D match to TRBD2 (6 bases). V was shortened by 6 bases and J by 6 bases, with 15 bases between the two germline ends. Germline CDR1 is DFQATT and CDR2 is SNEGSKA (reference sequence). CDR3 length: 13 amino acids. Written as DNA, the CDR3 is TGCAGTGCCCCGAGCGGGTTCGGCAATGAGCAGTTCTTC. Encoded protein: CSAPSGFGNEQFF.

The genes are TRBV12-3 or TRBV12-4 and TRBJ1-1, with D unclear. This CDR3 is 15 amino acids long. Trimming shortened V by 4 bases and J by 1 base, and 13 bases separated the two germline ends. Here the CDR3 DNA reads TGTGCCAGCAGTTCCTCGGGCAGAAGGAACACTGAAGCTTTCTTT. It yields the protein CASSSSGRRNTEAFF.

There are a few counts of this clonotype. The V and J genes are TRBV12-3 or TRBV12-4 and TRBJ2-1; no reliable D call. The ends were cut back, 4 bases at V and 9 bases at J, with 7 bases in the middle. The CDR3 covers 11 residues. The CDR3, as DNA: TGTGCCAGCAGTTACGTGGGTGAGCAGTTCTTC. Amino acid sequence: CASSYVGEQFF.

There are a few counts of this clonotype. V gene TRBV20-1 combines with J gene TRBJ1-1, with D possibly TRBD1 on 5 matching bases. Germline values: CDR1 DFQATT, CDR2 SNEGSKA (reference sequence). This CDR3 has 14 amino acids. V shed 3 bases and J shed 0 bases, with 11 bases lying between them. CDR3 region: CSARAGFMNTEAFF. The DNA of the CDR3 is TGCAGTGCTAGGGCAGGGTTCATGAACACTGAAGCTTTCTTT.

This clonotype has just a few counts. The chain joins TRBV12-3 or TRBV12-4 to TRBJ2-5, with 9 bases that match TRBD1. After removal of 3 bases from V and 6 bases from J, the junction contained 8 bases not matched to a gene. The CDR3 runs 15 residues. CDR3 nucleotide sequence: TGTGCCAGCAGTTTCGGGACAGGGATGGTGCAGACCCAGTACTTC. Translating it yields CASSFGTGMVQTQYF.

This clonotype was recorded a few times. The chain employs TRBV30 and TRBJ1-1; D possibly corresponds to TRBD1 (6 bases). CDR3 length: 15 residues. Germline V gene lookup returns CDR1 GTSNPN and CDR2 SVGIG (reference sequence). Trimming cost V 2 bases and J 1 base, with 14 bases left between them. DNA of the CDR3: TGTGCCTGGAGTCCGCCCCAGGGGACGAACACTGAAGCTTTCTTT. Amino acids: CAWSPPQGTNTEAFF.

Only a few counts were recorded for this clonotype. The chain employs TRBV2 and TRBJ2-5; no firm D call. The CDR3 extends over 15 amino acids. Germline-derived CDR1 and CDR2 are SNHLY and FYNNEI. Trimming took 4 bases from V and 0 from J, leaving 12 bases between them. The CDR3 spells CASSVGSLYQETQYF. Here the CDR3 DNA reads TGTGCCAGCAGTGTAGGCAGCCTGTACCAAGAGACCCAGTACTTC.

This clonotype was seen more than once but under ten times. The V gene is TRBV6-5, the J gene TRBJ2-1; TRBD1 matches 9 bases. The CDR3 extends over 17 amino acids. The trim removed 1 base at V and 8 bases at J, leaving 12 bases unmatched. Germline CDR1 reads MNHEY; CDR2 reads SVGAGI. CDR3 in amino acids: CASSYLGGTGYFYEQFF. CDR3 DNA: TGTGCCAGCAGTTACTTGGGCGGGACAGGGTATTTCTATGAGCAGTTCTTC.

The sample holds a few counts of this clonotype. This rearrangement joins TRBV6-5 to TRBJ1-1; D is unclear. Germline CDR1 reads MNHEY; CDR2 reads SVGAGI. With 2 bases removed from V and 3 bases from J, the gap between germline ends came to 10 bases. The CDR3 has 14 amino acids. CDR3 in amino acids: CASSYDGLYTEAFF. In nucleotides, the CDR3 is TGTGCCAGCAGTTACGACGGCTTATACACTGAAGCTTTCTTT.

This clonotype was seen only a few times. The gene calls are TRBV7-6 and TRBJ2-5; no firm D call. The CDR3 runs 15 residues. Per the germline V gene, CDR1 is SGHVS and CDR2 is FNYEAQ. Deletions cut 5 bases from V and 1 base from J, with 14 bases between. In nucleotides, the CDR3 is TGTGCCAGCAGCACCCTCCAGGAACCCCAAGAGACCCAGTACTTC. Translated: CASSTLQEPQETQYF.

This clonotype was seen a few times. The chain uses TRBV6-2 or TRBV6-3 and TRBJ2-7; 12 bases match TRBD2. Trimming removed 4 bases from V and 7 bases from J; junction bases left unmatched: 8. Germline-derived CDR1 and CDR2 are MNHEY and SVGEGT. CDR3 length equals 15 residues. CDR3 nucleotides: TGTGCCAGCAGTTCAGGACTAGCGGGGATTGGAGAGCAGTACTTC. Protein: CASSSGLAGIGEQYF.

This clonotype qualifies as medium-sized. This chain links TRBV5-1 with TRBJ2-7; no clear D gene. The V end lost 0 bases, the J end lost 5 bases, and 9 bases lay between the germline ends. There are 13 residues in the CDR3. Germline V lookup: CDR1 SGHRS, CDR2 YFSETQ. CDR3 sequence: CASSLAPGDEQYF. CDR3 coding DNA: TGCGCCAGCAGCTTGGCCCCCGGCGACGAGCAGTACTTC.

The rearrangement uses TRBV7-9 and TRBJ2-3, with 11 bases identical to TRBD2. The CDR3 covers 18 residues. Germline CDR1 is SEHNR and CDR2 is FQNEAQ (reference sequence). The J segment lost 3 bases and the V segment lost 2 bases, leaving 10 bases of the junction unmatched. The CDR3 region has the DNA TGTGCCAGCAGCTTATGGTTAGCGGGGGGGCGACGTACAGATACGCAGTATTTT. Translating it yields CASSLWLAGGRRTDTQYF.

This clonotype has only a few counts. At one boundary the junction diverges from the germline segment, which might be a read error. The chain recombines TRBV11-3 with TRBJ1-1, with 8 bases lining up with TRBD1. The CDR3 consists of 19 residues. The germline gives CDR1 SGHNT, CDR2 YENEEA. Here the CDR3 reads CASSLEGVGTGSPLTEAFF. Written as DNA, the CDR3 is TGTGCCAGCAGCCTAGAAGGGGTGGGGACAGGTTCCCCGCTCACTGAAGCTTTCTTT.

The chain links TRBV7-2 to TRBJ2-3; TRBD2 aligns across 11 bases. The germline V gene encodes CDR1 SGHTA and CDR2 FQGNSA. V lost 0 bases and J lost 0; bases outside the gene matches: 5. This CDR3 is 18 amino acids long. CDR3 DNA sequence: TGTGCCAGCAGCTTAGCCCAAATAGCGGGAGGGAGCACAGATACGCAGTATTTT. Translating it yields CASSLAQIAGGSTDTQYF.

The genes are TRBV11-2 and TRBJ2-2; 7 nucleotides line up with TRBD2. Germline V gives CDR1 SGHAT, CDR2 FQNNGV. CDR3 length: 17 amino acids. The junction had 9 bases not matched to a gene; V was cut back by 0 bases and J by 5 bases. CDR3 in DNA: TGTGCCAGCAGCTTAGATAGGGCGGGAGTAGGAACCGGGGAGCTGTTTTTT. It codes for CASSLDRAGVGTGELFF.

The chain joins TRBV24-1 to TRBJ2-3; the match to TRBD1 covers 7 bases. Trimming at V came to 2 bases and at J to 1 base, leaving 2 bases not matched to a gene. The CDR3 is made up of 15 amino acids. Germline CDR1 is KGHDR and CDR2 is SFDVKD. The DNA for the CDR3 is TGTGCCACCAGTGATTATGACAGGGGCACAGATACGCAGTATTTT. Its protein product is CATSDYDRGTDTQYF.

The chain carries TRBV5-1 and TRBJ2-3; D ambiguous. This CDR3 region has 15 residues. CDR1 and CDR2 (germline): SGHRS, YFSETQ. V lost 4 bases and J lost 1, with 13 bases in between. This CDR3 is CASSPLPDGTDTQYF. CDR3 DNA: TGCGCCAGCAGCCCCCTACCGGACGGCACAGATACGCAGTATTTT.